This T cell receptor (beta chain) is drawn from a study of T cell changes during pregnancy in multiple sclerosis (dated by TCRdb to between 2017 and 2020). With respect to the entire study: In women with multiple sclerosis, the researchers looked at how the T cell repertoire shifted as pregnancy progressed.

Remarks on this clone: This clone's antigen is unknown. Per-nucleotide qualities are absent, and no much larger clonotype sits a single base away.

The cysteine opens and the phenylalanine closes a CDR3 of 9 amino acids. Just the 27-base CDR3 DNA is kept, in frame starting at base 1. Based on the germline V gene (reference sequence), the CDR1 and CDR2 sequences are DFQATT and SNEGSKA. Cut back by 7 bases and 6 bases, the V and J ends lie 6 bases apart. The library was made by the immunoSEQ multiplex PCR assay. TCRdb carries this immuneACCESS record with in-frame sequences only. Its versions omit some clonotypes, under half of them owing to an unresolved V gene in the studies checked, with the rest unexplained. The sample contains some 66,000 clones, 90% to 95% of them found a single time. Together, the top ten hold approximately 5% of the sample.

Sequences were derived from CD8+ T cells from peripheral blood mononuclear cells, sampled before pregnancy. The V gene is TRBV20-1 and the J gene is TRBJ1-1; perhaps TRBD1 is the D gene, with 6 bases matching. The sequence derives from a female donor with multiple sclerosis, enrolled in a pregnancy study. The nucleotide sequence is TGCAGTGAGGGGGCTGAAGCTTTCTTT. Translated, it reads CSEGAEAFF.